This passage covers 16 T cell receptor beta chains from one sample sequenced in a study of cytomegalovirus exposure and HLA in healthy donors (dated by TCRdb to about 2017). The library was obtained by the immunoSEQ multiplex PCR assay. The multiplex PCR relied on a mix of 60 forward primers for TCR Vbeta segments and 13 reverse primers for TCR Jbeta segments. TCRdb stores this immuneACCESS table with in-frame sequences only. Part of the clones is absent; in the studies checked, under half of the shortfall reflects unresolved V genes, and no reason is known for the rest. The sample's own table lists about 140,000 clones. The top ten hold 2% to 3% of the sample. Sequencing used PBMCs. These receptors were obtained from a man aged 40-55 years in good health and CMV-seronegative.

The rearrangement uses TRBV27 and TRBJ2-3; TRBD1 matches at 8 bases. This CDR3 is built from 14 residues. The V gene's germline CDR1 is MNHEY and CDR2 SMNVEV (reference sequence). V was clipped by 5 bases and J by 2 bases; unmatched bases: 3. CDR3 protein: CASSRDRNTDTQYF. In DNA form, the CDR3 reads TGTGCCAGCAGTAGGGACAGGAACACAGATACGCAGTATTTT.

The chain has TRBV6-1 and TRBJ2-5; the match to TRBD1 covers 7 bases. The J segment lost 1 base and the V segment lost 10 bases, leaving 9 bases of the junction unmatched. Per germline, CDR1 MNHNS and CDR2 SASEGT. The CDR3 contains 14 residues. The chain's CDR3 is CATILTGSQETQYF. As DNA, the CDR3 is TGTGCCACTATCCTGACAGGGTCCCAAGAGACCCAGTACTTC.

The chain uses TRBV7-8 and TRBJ1-4; no reliable D call. Germline V gives CDR1 SGHVS, CDR2 FQNEAQ. V was clipped by 3 bases and J by 4 bases, with 15 bases between them. This CDR3 has 16 amino acids. The CDR3 region is CASSFRLSAFNEKLFF. The CDR3 DNA reads as TGTGCCAGCAGCTTTAGACTTTCAGCCTTTAATGAAAAACTGTTTTTT. The whole variable domain, remainder taken from reference TRBV7-8 and TRBJ1-4, is GAGVSQSPRYKVAKRGQDVALRCDPISGHVSLFWYQQALGQGPEFLTYFQNEAQLDKSGLPSDRFFAERPEGSVSTLKIQRTQQEDSAVYLCASSFRLSAFNEKLFFGSGTQLSVL.

J is TRBJ2-2 and V is TRBV19, with 9 nucleotides matching TRBD2. This CDR3 has 16 residues. V lost 9 bases and J lost 4; bases outside the gene matches: 12. In germline, CDR1 is LNHDA, CDR2 SQIVND (reference sequence). The CDR3: CASLSGGGPSTGELFF. For the CDR3, the DNA is TGTGCCAGCCTTAGCGGGGGCGGCCCTAGCACCGGGGAGCTGTTTTTT.

V gene TRBV14 combines with J gene TRBJ1-2; D is unresolved. Germline CDR1 and CDR2: SGHDN and FVKESK. The CDR3 sequence is 15 residues long. V was cut by 2 bases and J by 8 bases, with 18 bases left in between. The CDR3 is CASSQNPLPRGGYTF. The CDR3 bases are TGTGCCAGCAGCCAAAACCCGCTACCCAGAGGGGGCTACACCTTC.

V and J are TRBV18 and TRBJ2-5, with D perhaps TRBD1 (5 bases). The CDR3 extends over 13 amino acids. Germline-derived CDR1 and CDR2 are KGHSH and LQKENI. The V end was cut by 3 bases, the J end by 4 bases, with 9 bases between. The CDR3 DNA reads as TGTGCCAGCTCACCGGGTAGGGGAGAGACCCAGTACTTC. Translation: CASSPGRGETQYF.

V is TRBV5-3 and J is TRBJ1-1; TRBD1 matches 12 bases. TRBV5-3 is annotated as an ORF whose role is uncertain. The junction had 12 bases not matched to a gene; V was cut back by 1 base and J by 2 bases. This CDR3 has 19 residues. Here the CDR3 DNA reads TGTGCCAGAAGCTTGTATAGGGGACAGGGGGCGGACAGAAACACTGAAGCTTTCTTT. Protein product: CARSLYRGQGADRNTEAFF.

This rearrangement joins TRBV6-1 to TRBJ2-3; 8 bases agree with TRBD1. Trimming took 5 bases from V and 4 from J; bases not matched to a gene: 5. This CDR3 has 14 amino acids. From germline, CDR1 is MNHNS and CDR2 SASEGT. CDR3 bases: TGTGCCAGCAGTTGGACAGGGCGGGCAGATACGCAGTATTTT. Its protein product is CASSWTGRADTQYF.

The chain is built from TRBV7-2 and TRBJ1-6; TRBD1 matches at 9 bases. Trimming removed 4 bases from V and 6 bases from J; junction bases left unmatched: 4. This CDR3 region has 15 residues. The V gene's germline CDR1 is SGHTA and CDR2 FQGNSA. Here the CDR3 DNA reads TGTGCCAGCAGCTCCCGACAGGGGGTTAATTCACCCCTCCACTTT. Translation: CASSSRQGVNSPLHF.

V is TRBV2 and J is TRBJ1-5; 7 nucleotides line up with TRBD1. Per the germline V gene, CDR1 is SNHLY and CDR2 is FYNNEI. V was clipped by 6 bases and J by 5 bases; unmatched bases: 10. The CDR3 runs to 15 residues. CDR3 sequence: CASSGTEFRYQPQHF. In nucleotides, the CDR3 is TGTGCCAGCAGCGGGACAGAGTTCCGCTATCAGCCCCAGCATTTT.

This rearrangement joins TRBV13 to TRBJ2-3; 10 bases align to TRBD2. Germline V gives CDR1 PRHDT, CDR2 FYEKMQ (reference sequence). The CDR3 runs 14 residues. The V gene end was trimmed by 8 bases and the J gene end by 2 bases; junction bases not matched to a gene: 4. The CDR3 region is CASLLAGDTDTQYF. DNA of the CDR3: TGTGCCAGCCTCCTAGCGGGGGACACAGATACGCAGTATTTT.

The genes are TRBV7-7 and TRBJ2-2, with D possibly TRBD2 on 5 matching bases. The CDR3 runs to 16 residues. CDR1 is SSHAT and CDR2 is FNYEAQ in the germline V gene (reference sequence). Trimming stripped 5 bases from V and 5 bases from J, with 18 bases between. The CDR3 protein is CASSPTSVGVTGELFF. The CDR3 bases are TGTGCCAGCAGCCCCACAAGCGTCGGGGTGACCGGGGAGCTGTTTTTT.

The chain employs TRBV21-1 and TRBJ1-3; the D segment call TRBD1 is taken from the table without a DNA check. TRBV21-1 has pseudogene status. CDR3 length: 16 residues. The CDR3 region has the DNA TGTGCCAGCAGCAAAGAGGGGAAGGGATCTGGAAACACCATATATTTT. It specifies CASSKEGKGSGNTIYF.

The chain employs TRBV2 and TRBJ1-1; 8 bases map to TRBD1. CDR1 SNHLY and CDR2 FYNNEI come from the germline V gene. J was trimmed by 5 bases and V by 5 bases; bases with no gene match: 7. The length of the CDR3 is 14 residues. CDR3 sequence (DNA): TGTGCCAGCAGTCTTGGACAGGGTTTGACTGAAGCTTTCTTT. This sequence encodes CASSLGQGLTEAFF.

A note on this clone: At one end the junction does not follow the germline gene, possibly because of a read error. This chain connects TRBV15 to TRBJ2-7, with TRBD2 identical over 7 bases. CDR1 LNHNV and CDR2 YYDKDF come from the germline V gene (reference sequence). This CDR3 region has 14 residues. Here the CDR3 DNA reads TGTGCCACCAGCAGAGAGGGAGGGAACTACGAGGAGTACTTC. Protein sequence: CATSREGGNYEEYF.

The rearrangement links TRBV9 to TRBJ2-7, with 10 bases lining up with TRBD2. Trimming took 0 bases from V and 8 from J; bases not matched to a gene: 5. Germline V gives CDR1 SGDLS, CDR2 YYNGEE. This CDR3 contains 14 residues. CDR3 DNA: TGTGCCAGCAGCGTAGGTCTAGCGGGGGAGAAGCAGTACTTC. Translation: CASSVGLAGEKQYF.